The rows below give T cell receptor beta chains drawn from one sample of a study of blood T cells in healthy people across ages. TCRdb re-derived calls from the 5' RACE reads in MiXCR, one entry per CDR3 protein. Of fewer than 1,000,000 distinct CDR3 sequences in the sample, about 42% were seen once. Material for sequencing was blood. The receptors were sampled from an elderly man in good health. CDR3s include the opening cysteine and the closing phenylalanine or tryptophan. The order of the fields is V gene, clone size, D gene, CDR3 length, J gene, CDR3 DNA, CDR3 protein. D genes are given only for firm matches. Part of the rows lack a size; the others show once, few, many or a class for expanded clones.

V gene: TRBV12-3/TRBV12-4
clone size: -
D gene: -
CDR3 length: 14
J gene: TRBJ2-1
CDR3 DNA: TGTGCCAGCAGTTCCTCCATGGTAGAAACTGAGCAGTTCTTC
CDR3 protein: CASSSSMVETEQFF

V gene: TRBV28
clone size: -
D gene: -
CDR3 length: 15
J gene: TRBJ2-7
CDR3 DNA: TGTGCCAGCAGTTATGACACCACCGACCCCTACGAGCAGTACTTC
CDR3 protein: CASSYDTTDPYEQYF

V gene: TRBV6-2/TRBV6-3
clone size: -
D gene: TRBD2
CDR3 length: 16
J gene: TRBJ2-1
CDR3 DNA: TGTGCCAGCAGCCCCTATGGGGGAGGGCCTCTCAATGAGCAGTTCTTC
CDR3 protein: CASSPYGGGPLNEQFF

V gene: TRBV4-1
clone size: few
D gene: -
CDR3 length: 14
J gene: TRBJ2-7
CDR3 DNA: TGCGCCAGCAGCCAACAAGAGACTAGCTACGAGCAGTACTTC
CDR3 protein: CASSQQETSYEQYF

V gene: TRBV28
clone size: once
D gene: -
CDR3 length: 15
J gene: TRBJ2-5
CDR3 DNA: TGTGCCAGCAGTTTATACTGGGACGGCCAAGAGACCCAGTACTTC
CDR3 protein: CASSLYWDGQETQYF

V gene: TRBV20-1
clone size: many
D gene: -
CDR3 length: 12
J gene: TRBJ2-6
CDR3 DNA: TGCAGTGCTAGGGCAGGGGCCAACGTCCTGACTTTC
CDR3 protein: CSARAGANVLTF

V gene: TRBV10-3
clone size: -
D gene: TRBD1
CDR3 length: 14
J gene: TRBJ1-4
CDR3 DNA: TGTGCCATCAGCGGAGGGCCACAGGGGGCGGAACTGTTTTTT
CDR3 protein: CAISGGPQGAELFF

V gene: TRBV20-1
clone size: few
D gene: -
CDR3 length: 10
J gene: TRBJ2-3
CDR3 DNA: TGCAGTGCTGGCCCCAGGACGCAGTATTTT
CDR3 protein: CSAGPRTQYF

V gene: TRBV2
clone size: few
D gene: TRBD2
CDR3 length: 14
J gene: TRBJ2-3
CDR3 DNA: TGTGCCGGTTCGACTAGCGGGAGGAGAGATACGCAGTATTTT
CDR3 protein: CAGSTSGRRDTQYF

V gene: TRBV7-2
clone size: -
D gene: -
CDR3 length: 15
J gene: TRBJ2-3
CDR3 DNA: TGTGCCAGCAGCTTAGCGATGACGGGCACAGATACGCAGTATTTT
CDR3 protein: CASSLAMTGTDTQYF

V gene: TRBV27
clone size: many
D gene: TRBD1
CDR3 length: 17
J gene: TRBJ2-5
CDR3 DNA: TGTGCCAGCAGTTACAGGAAACAGGGGGTGTTCCAAGAGACCCAGTACTTC
CDR3 protein: CASSYRKQGVFQETQYF

V gene: TRBV27
clone size: many
D gene: -
CDR3 length: 13
J gene: TRBJ2-1
CDR3 DNA: TGTGCCAGCAGTTACAGCTCCTACAATGAGCAGTTCTTC
CDR3 protein: CASSYSSYNEQFF

V gene: TRBV6-5
clone size: -
D gene: -
CDR3 length: 15
J gene: TRBJ1-2
CDR3 DNA: TGTGCCAGCATCACCGGGGTAGGAAATCCAGGAGGCTACACCTTC
CDR3 protein: CASITGVGNPGGYTF

V gene: TRBV2
clone size: -
D gene: TRBD2
CDR3 length: 14
J gene: TRBJ2-7
CDR3 DNA: TGTGCCAGCATTGGCCGGGAGGGCTCCTACGAGCAGTACTTC
CDR3 protein: CASIGREGSYEQYF

V gene: TRBV20-1
clone size: -
D gene: -
CDR3 length: 12
J gene: TRBJ2-7
CDR3 DNA: TGCAGTGCAAACCCTAGCCCCGGCGAGCAGTACTTC
CDR3 protein: CSANPSPGEQYF

V gene: TRBV6-5
clone size: few
D gene: -
CDR3 length: 13
J gene: TRBJ2-1
CDR3 DNA: TGTGCCAGCAGTTACCAAGCGAGGGGTGAGCAGTTCTTC
CDR3 protein: CASSYQARGEQFF

V gene: TRBV7-9
clone size: many
D gene: TRBD1
CDR3 length: 16
J gene: TRBJ2-5
CDR3 DNA: TGTGCCAGCAGCTTGCAAGACAGGGGCAGGCAAGAGACCCAGTACTTC
CDR3 protein: CASSLQDRGRQETQYF

V gene: TRBV28
clone size: -
D gene: -
CDR3 length: 15
J gene: TRBJ2-7
CDR3 DNA: TGTGCCAGCAGTTTATTGCAGGGAGTGGGCTACGAGCAGTACTTC
CDR3 protein: CASSLLQGVGYEQYF

V gene: TRBV29-1
clone size: -
D gene: TRBD2
CDR3 length: 15
J gene: TRBJ2-1
CDR3 DNA: TGCAGCGTTGAAAGTCCTAGCGGGAGCTTGAATGAGCAGTTCTTC
CDR3 protein: CSVESPSGSLNEQFF

V gene: TRBV6-2/TRBV6-3
clone size: once
D gene: -
CDR3 length: 13
J gene: TRBJ2-1
CDR3 DNA: TGTGCCAGCAGTTTTATGGGCCAGAATGAGCAGTTTTTC
CDR3 protein: CASSFMGQNEQFF